This record looks at one T cell receptor beta chain sequence and its context. Its antigen remains unidentified. The source of the sample is a study of shared clonotypes between healthy human individuals. Findings of the study overall: Incomplete sequencing of sorted subsets was indicated by rarefaction despite large depth.

This CDR3 is 15 amino acids long. Trimming left V 6 bases short and J 3 bases short, with 15 bases between. Germline values: CDR1 KGHSH, CDR2 LQKENI. This was a deep-level run. Profiled with immunoSEQ multiplex PCR; TCRdb holds only in-frame clones, not every one. The table shows roughly 2.5 million clones, with just over 90% occurring only once. The receptor was isolated from a man younger than 35 in good health. The chain uses TRBV18 and TRBJ1-3; TRBD1 might be the D (6 bases). The sample comprised naive CD4+ T cells sorted from blood. As for subset: CD45RA+ positively selected. In DNA form, the CDR3 reads TGTGCCAGCTCGCAAGCAGGGGTTGATGGAAACACCATATATTTT. This codes for CASSQAGVDGNTIYF.